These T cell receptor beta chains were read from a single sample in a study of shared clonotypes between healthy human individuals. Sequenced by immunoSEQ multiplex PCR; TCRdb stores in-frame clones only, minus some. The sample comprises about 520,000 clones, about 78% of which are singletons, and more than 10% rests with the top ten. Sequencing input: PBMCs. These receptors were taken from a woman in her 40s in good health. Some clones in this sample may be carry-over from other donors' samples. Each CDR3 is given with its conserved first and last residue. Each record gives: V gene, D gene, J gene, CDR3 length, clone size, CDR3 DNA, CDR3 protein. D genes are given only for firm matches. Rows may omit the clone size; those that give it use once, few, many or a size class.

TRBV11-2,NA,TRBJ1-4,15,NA,TGTGCCAGCAACAAACGGGGCCTAGATAATGAAAAACTGTTTTTT,CASNKRGLDNEKLFF
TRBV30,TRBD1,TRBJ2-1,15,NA,TGTGCCTGGAGTTTCGGGACAGGACTTGGAGATGAGCAGTTCTTC,CAWSFGTGLGDEQFF
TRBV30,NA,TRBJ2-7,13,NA,TGTGCCTGGAGTGTAGGACAACTCTACGAGCAGTACTTC,CAWSVGQLYEQYF
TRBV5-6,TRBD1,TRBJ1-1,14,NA,TGTGCCAGCAGCAGGGACAGGGGCCGGACTGAAGCTTTCTTT,CASSRDRGRTEAFF
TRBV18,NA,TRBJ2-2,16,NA,TGTGCCAGCTCACCGGAGAATAGGCAACGCGCCGGGGAGCTGTTTTTT,CASSPENRQRAGELFF
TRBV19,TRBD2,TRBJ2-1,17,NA,TGTGCCAGTAGTATAGACCCTAGCGGGAGCTCCTACAATGAGCAGTTCTTC,CASSIDPSGSSYNEQFF
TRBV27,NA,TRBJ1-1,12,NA,TGTGCCAGCAGTTTGGGCGGCAGGTATGCTTTCTTT,CASSLGGRYAFF
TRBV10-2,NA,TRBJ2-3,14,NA,TGCGCCAGCTGTAACATTGCTAGCACAGATACGCAGTATTTT,CASCNIASTDTQYF
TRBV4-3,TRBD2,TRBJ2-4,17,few,TGCGCCAGCAGCCCCGGGACTAGCGGGAGATACAAAAACATTCAGTACTTC,CASSPGTSGRYKNIQYF
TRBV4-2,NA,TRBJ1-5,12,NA,TGTGCCAGCAGCCAAGACGGAAAGCCCCAGCATTTT,CASSQDGKPQHF
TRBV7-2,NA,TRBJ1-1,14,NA,TGTGCCAGCAGCTTAGTAGCGGGGAACACTGAAGCTTTCTTT,CASSLVAGNTEAFF
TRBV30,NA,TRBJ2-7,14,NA,TGTGCCTGGAGTCGGCCGGGTATCCGGAGCGAGCAGTACTTC,CAWSRPGIRSEQYF
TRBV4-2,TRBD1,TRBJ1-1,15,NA,TGTGCCAGCAGCCAAGTTTCAGGGGGGCACACTGAAGCTTTCTTT,CASSQVSGGHTEAFF
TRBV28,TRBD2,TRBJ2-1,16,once,TGTGCCAGCAGCCCACTAGCGGGAGGTTCCTACAATGAGCAGTTCTTC,CASSPLAGGSYNEQFF
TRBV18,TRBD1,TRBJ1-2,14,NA,TGTGCCAGCTCACCAGGGACAGGGAATTATGGCTACACCTTC,CASSPGTGNYGYTF
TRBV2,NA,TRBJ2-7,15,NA,TGTGCCAGCAGTGAAGCAGCCTATTATATCTACGAGCAGTACTTC,CASSEAAYYIYEQYF